This entry features one TCR beta chain sequence. In its sample, this clonotype was seen a few times. Its antigen is still unknown. Per-base quality was not reported, and no clone a single base away is much larger than it. This entry is derived from a study of Graves' ophthalmopathy and Graves' hyperthyroidism listed by TCRdb under 2018. In terms of the full investigation: Hyperthyroidism was considered stable if no progression to ophthalmopathy occurred within 18 months of follow-up. In roughly six hyperthyroidism patients, the T-cell repertoires found in thyroid tissue were compared with those found in blood. Following sample collection, hyperthyroidism patients were given methimazole at a starting dose of 30 mg daily, and ophthalmopathy patients were given high-dose intravenous methylprednisolone. To tell Graves' ophthalmopathy apart from Graves' hyperthyroidism, and to predict which patients would progress to ophthalmopathy, the study relied on TCR beta repertoire signatures. The independent validation cohort included approximately 19 hyperthyroidism patients plus 17 patients who later progressed from hyperthyroidism to ophthalmopathy. In total, 135 blood samples were TCR-sequenced: fewer than 50 ophthalmopathy, under 80 hyperthyroidism and about 17 hyperthyroidism-to-ophthalmopathy patients. To explore V-J signatures distinguishing ophthalmopathy from hyperthyroidism, a discovery set of more than 95 patients (fewer than 45 ophthalmopathy, some 55 stable hyperthyroidism) was enrolled. On the study overall, not on this receptor specifically: Among expanded thyroid clonotypes with frequency above 0.001, most also showed up in blood, which suggests that blood repertoires may reflect the thyroid immune response. In cross-validation, the 13-signature model distinguished ophthalmopathy from stable hyperthyroidism with less than 90% sensitivity and roughly 81% specificity, while in the test set the corresponding values were about 80% and 75%. In validation, the model predicted ophthalmopathy progression with about 71% sensitivity and roughly 72% specificity; roughly eleven predicted patients were CT-confirmed with GO in a median of around 6.5 months. Sample size was not predetermined statistically, and investigators were not blinded to group allocation.

Hyperthyroidism patients were newly diagnosed, with disease duration under 2 months, and aged 18 to 65 years. Patients with other autoimmune diseases, uncontrolled infections, pregnancy or lactation were excluded from the study. Diagnosis relied on clinical symptoms, serum thyroxine, TRAb, thyroid ultrasound and orbital computed tomography. Trizol reagent was used to extract the total RNA, and its quality was then checked on an Agilent 2100 Bioanalyzer. The CDR3 runs 14 residues from the cysteine to the phenylalanine. The entry retains the CDR3 DNA only, 42 bases that are in frame from base 1. Reading the germline V gene gives CDR1 ENHRY and CDR2 SYGVKD. V is trimmed back by 10 bases and J by 4 bases, and the junction contains 9 bases that no gene match accounts for. For repertoire sequencing, the TCR beta CDR3 regions were amplified from RNA transcripts. The first round was an RT-PCR using HTBI primers with the Qiagen OneStep RT-PCR kit, and this first round was followed by a second-round multiplex PCR, then size selection and purification. Libraries were sequenced paired-end with 100 bp reads on an Illumina HiSeq2000. As for how the authors treated the data: SOAPnuke was used for read processing, and reads with adapters, uncalled bases, a mean Phred below 15, or no exact constant-primer or identifier match were discarded. High-quality paired reads were merged with COPE v1.2.5. Each unique nucleotide sequence was treated as a clonotype, and MiTCR v1.1 was used to align the clonotypes to the IMGT TRB V, D and J references. Analysis was restricted to V-J combinations with a frequency above 0.0001, which covered 99.2% of repertoires. For each V-J combination, a TCR clonal expansion and chaos score was defined as the ratio of F50 clonal expansion to chaos observed in the TCRdist matrix. Welch's t-statistics and random forest were used to reduce the features to about twelve V-J combinations, which were then used as input to a naive Bayes classifier. Thyroid-blood repertoire similarity was quantified with the Morisita-Horn index. TCRdb itself trimmed the public reads at Q25 with fastp, ran MiXCR and retained productive beta chains. Identical CDR3 protein sequences are pooled into one entry, listed with their most common genes and DNA. The authors' filters were not applied to this entry. This sample lists approximately 1.2 million distinct CDR3 sequences; about two fifths were detected once. Roughly 10% of the sample lies in the top ten.

This sequence originates from an adult man with Graves' hyperthyroidism. Source material: peripheral blood or thyroid tissue (not recorded which). Recombination joined TRBV10-3 with TRBJ2-7, and 11 bases in between align with TRBD2. The CDR3 region reads CATLDGTSGYEQYF. DNA sequence: TGTGCCACCCTGGATGGGACTAGCGGTTACGAGCAGTACTTC.